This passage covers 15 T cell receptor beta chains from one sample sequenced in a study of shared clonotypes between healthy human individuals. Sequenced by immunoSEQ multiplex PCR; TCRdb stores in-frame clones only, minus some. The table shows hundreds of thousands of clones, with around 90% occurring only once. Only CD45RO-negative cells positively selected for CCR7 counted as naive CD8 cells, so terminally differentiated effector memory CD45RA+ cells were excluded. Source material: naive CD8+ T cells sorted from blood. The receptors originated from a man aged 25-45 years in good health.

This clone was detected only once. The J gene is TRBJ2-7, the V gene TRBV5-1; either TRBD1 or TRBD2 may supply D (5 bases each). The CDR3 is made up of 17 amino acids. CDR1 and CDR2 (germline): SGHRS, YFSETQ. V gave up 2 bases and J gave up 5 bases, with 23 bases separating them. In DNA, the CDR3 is TGCGCCAGCAGCTTATTGGTGGACTCCTTTCAGGGCGACGAGCAGTACTTC. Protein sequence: CASSLLVDSFQGDEQYF.

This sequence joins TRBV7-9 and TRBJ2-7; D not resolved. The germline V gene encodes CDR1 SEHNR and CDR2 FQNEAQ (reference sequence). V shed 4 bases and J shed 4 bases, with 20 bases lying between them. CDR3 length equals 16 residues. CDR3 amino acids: CASSSSRAESWYEQYF. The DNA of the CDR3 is TGTGCCAGCAGCTCGAGTCGGGCTGAGAGTTGGTACGAGCAGTACTTC.

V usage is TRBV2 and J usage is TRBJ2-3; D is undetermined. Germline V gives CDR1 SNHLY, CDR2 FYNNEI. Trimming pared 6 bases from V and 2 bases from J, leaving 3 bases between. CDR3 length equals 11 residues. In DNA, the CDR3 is TGTGCCAGCAGGGTCACAGATACGCAGTATTTT. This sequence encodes CASRVTDTQYF. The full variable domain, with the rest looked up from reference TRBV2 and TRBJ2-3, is EPEVTQTPSHQVTQMGQEVILRCVPISNHLYFYWYRQILGQKVEFLVSFYNNEISEKSEIFDDQFSVERPDGSNFTLKIRSTKLEDSAMYFCASRVTDTQYFGPGTRLTVL.

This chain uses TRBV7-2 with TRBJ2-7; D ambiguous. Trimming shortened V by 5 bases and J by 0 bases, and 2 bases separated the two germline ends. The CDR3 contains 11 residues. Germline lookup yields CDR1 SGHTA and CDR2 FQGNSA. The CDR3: CASSASYEQYF. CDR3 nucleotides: TGTGCCAGCAGCGCCTCCTACGAGCAGTACTTC.

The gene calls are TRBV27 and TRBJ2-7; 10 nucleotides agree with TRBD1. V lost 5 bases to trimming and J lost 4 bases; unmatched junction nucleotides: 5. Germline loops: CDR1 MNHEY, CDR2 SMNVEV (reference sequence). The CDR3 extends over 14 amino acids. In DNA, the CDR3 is TGTGCCAGCAGTCCAGGGACAGGGGAGTACGAGCAGTACTTC. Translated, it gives CASSPGTGEYEQYF.

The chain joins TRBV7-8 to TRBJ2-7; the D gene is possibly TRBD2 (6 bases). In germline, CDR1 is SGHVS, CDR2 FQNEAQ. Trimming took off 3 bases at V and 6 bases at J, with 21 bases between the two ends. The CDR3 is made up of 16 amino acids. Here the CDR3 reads CASSLELTGTLSEQYF. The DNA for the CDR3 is TGTGCCAGCAGCTTGGAGCTGACCGGGACTCTTTCCGAGCAGTACTTC.

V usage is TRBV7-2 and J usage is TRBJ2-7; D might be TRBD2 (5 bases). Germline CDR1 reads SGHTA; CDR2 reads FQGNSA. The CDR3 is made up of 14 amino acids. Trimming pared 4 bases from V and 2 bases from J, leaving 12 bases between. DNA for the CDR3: TGTGCCAGCAGCTATCCTAGCAGACCCTACGAGCAGTACTTC. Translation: CASSYPSRPYEQYF.

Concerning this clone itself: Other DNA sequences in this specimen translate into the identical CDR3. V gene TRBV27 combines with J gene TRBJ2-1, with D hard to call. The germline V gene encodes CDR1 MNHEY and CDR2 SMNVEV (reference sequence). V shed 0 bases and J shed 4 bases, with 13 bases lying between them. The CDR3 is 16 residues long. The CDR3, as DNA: TGTGCCAGCAGTTTATCGAGTGGCGGAGCTTACAATGAGCAGTTCTTC. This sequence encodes CASSLSSGGAYNEQFF.

The DNA for the CDR3 is TGTGCCACCAGCAGAGATCTTGATGAGACAGGGACATTGCCCCAGCATTTT. It codes for CATSRDLDETGTLPQHF. This chain links TRBV15 with TRBJ1-5; 7 bases fit TRBD1. V lost 0 bases to trimming and J lost 9 bases; unmatched junction nucleotides: 14. CDR3 length equals 17 residues. Germline CDR1 LNHNV, CDR2 YYDKDF (reference sequence). Together with reference TRBV15 and TRBJ1-5, the CDR3 gives the full variable domain: DAMVIQNPRYQVTQFGKPVTLSCSQTLNHNVMYWYQQKSSQAPKLLFHYYDKDFNNEADTPDNFQSRRPNTSFCFLDIRSPGLGDTAMYLCATSRDLDETGTLPQHFGDGTRLSIL.

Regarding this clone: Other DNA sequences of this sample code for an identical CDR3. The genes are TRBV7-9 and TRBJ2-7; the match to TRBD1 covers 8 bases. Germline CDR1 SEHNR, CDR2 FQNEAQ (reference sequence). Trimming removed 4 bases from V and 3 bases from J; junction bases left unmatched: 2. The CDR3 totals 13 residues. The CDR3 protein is CASSYRGSYEQYF. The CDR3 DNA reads TGTGCCAGCAGCTACAGGGGGAGCTACGAGCAGTACTTC.

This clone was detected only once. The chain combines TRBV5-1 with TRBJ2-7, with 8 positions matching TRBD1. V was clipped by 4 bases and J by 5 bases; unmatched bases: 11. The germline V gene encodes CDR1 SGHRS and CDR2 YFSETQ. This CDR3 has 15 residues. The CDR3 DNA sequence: TGCGCCAGCAGCAGTAGGGACAGGAACCTGCACGAGCAGTACTTC. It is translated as CASSSRDRNLHEQYF.

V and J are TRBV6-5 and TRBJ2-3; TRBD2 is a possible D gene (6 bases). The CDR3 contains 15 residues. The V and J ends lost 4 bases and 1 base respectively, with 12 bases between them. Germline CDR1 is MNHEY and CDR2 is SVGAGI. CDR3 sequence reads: CASSSSLAGTDTQYF. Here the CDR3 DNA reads TGTGCCAGCAGTTCCTCACTAGCAGGCACAGATACGCAGTATTTT.

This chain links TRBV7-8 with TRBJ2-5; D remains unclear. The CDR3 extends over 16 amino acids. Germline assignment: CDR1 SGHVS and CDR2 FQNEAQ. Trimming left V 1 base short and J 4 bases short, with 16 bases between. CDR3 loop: CASSLGPTGRGETQYF. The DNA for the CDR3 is TGTGCCAGCAGCTTAGGGCCCACGGGCAGAGGAGAGACCCAGTACTTC.

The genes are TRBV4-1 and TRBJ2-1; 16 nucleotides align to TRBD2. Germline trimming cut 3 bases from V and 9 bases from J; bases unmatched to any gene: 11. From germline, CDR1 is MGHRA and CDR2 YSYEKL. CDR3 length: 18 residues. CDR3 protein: CASSHVLGTSGRAIEQFF. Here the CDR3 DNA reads TGCGCCAGCAGCCATGTACTGGGGACTAGCGGGAGGGCCATTGAGCAGTTCTTC.

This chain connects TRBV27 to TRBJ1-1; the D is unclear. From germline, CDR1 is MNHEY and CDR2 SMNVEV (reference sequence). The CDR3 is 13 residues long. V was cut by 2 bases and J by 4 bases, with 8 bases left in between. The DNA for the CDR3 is TGTGCCAGCAGTTTAGATTTAGGCACTGAAGCTTTCTTT. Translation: CASSLDLGTEAFF.